The clone carrying this T cell receptor beta chain was observed once. Germline CDR1 reads MDHEN; CDR2 reads SYDVKM. Trimming left V 2 bases short and J 0 bases short, with 14 bases between. The CDR3 runs 17 residues. This record comes from a study of cytotoxic CD8 clonotypes in ibrutinib-treated CLL. Measured with immunoSEQ multiplex PCR; TCRdb has only the in-frame clones, and not every one. This table holds 130,000 to 150,000 clones, 75% to 85% found once. The starting material was PBMCs, obtained after 12 months of ibrutinib treatment. The V and J genes are TRBV28 and TRBJ2-1; the D is unclear. The clonotype comes from a human donor with chronic lymphocytic leukemia. CDR3 sequence (DNA): TGTGCCAGCAGTTTAGGTTTGGTTTTTAGCTCCTACAATGAGCAGTTCTTC. This codes for CASSLGLVFSSYNEQFF.